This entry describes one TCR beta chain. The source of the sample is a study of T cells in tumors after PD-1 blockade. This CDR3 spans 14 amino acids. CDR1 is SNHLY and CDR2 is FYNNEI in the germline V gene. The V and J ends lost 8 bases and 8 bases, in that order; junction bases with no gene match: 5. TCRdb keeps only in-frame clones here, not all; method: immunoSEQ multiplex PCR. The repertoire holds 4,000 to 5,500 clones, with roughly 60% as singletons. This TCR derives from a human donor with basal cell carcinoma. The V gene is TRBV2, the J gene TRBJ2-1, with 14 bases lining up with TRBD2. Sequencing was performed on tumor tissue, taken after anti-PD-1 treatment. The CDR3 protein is CASRTSGGRDEQFF. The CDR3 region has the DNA TGTGCCAGCCGGACTAGCGGGGGGAGGGATGAGCAGTTCTTC.